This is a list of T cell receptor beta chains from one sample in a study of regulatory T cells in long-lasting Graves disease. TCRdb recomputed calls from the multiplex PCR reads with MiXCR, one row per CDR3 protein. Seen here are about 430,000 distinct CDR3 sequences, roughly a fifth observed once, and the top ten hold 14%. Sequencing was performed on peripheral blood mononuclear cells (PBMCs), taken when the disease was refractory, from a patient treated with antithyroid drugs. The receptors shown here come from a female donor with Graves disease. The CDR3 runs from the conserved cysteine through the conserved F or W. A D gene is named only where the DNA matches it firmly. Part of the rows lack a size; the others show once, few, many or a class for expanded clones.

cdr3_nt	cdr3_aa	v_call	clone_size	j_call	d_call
TGTGCCAGCAGTGTCCCCGGGACATATGCGGAGACCCAGTACTTC	CASSVPGTYAETQYF	TRBV25-1	many	TRBJ2-5	NA
TGTGCCAGCAGCCACGGACCGGGGGGAGAGACCCAGTACTTC	CASSHGPGGETQYF	TRBV3-1	many	TRBJ2-5	TRBD2
TGTGCCAGCAGTTACCGGCGACGAAAAGGACAGGGTCGGTTTGAAAAACTGTTTTTT	CASSYRRRKGQGRFEKLFF	TRBV6-2/TRBV6-3	NA	TRBJ1-4	TRBD1
TGTGCCAGCAGTTTGAATGGAGGGCCGGGCTACGAGCAGTACTTC	CASSLNGGPGYEQYF	TRBV28	many	TRBJ2-7	NA
TGTGCCAGCAGGGATGACAGTAATAATTCACCCCTCCACTTT	CASRDDSNNSPLHF	TRBV2	many	TRBJ1-6	NA
TGTGCCAGCAAAGTCGAGGCAGCTAACTATGGCTACACCTTC	CASKVEAANYGYTF	TRBV5-5	few	TRBJ1-2	NA
TGTGCCAGCAGTTACCCGCGGGCGGGGGCGGGGGGACATTACAATGAGCAGTTCTTC	CASSYPRAGAGGHYNEQFF	TRBV6-2/TRBV6-3	NA	TRBJ2-1	TRBD2
TGTGCCACCAGCTCAGGGGCCGGCTATGGCTACACCTTC	CATSSGAGYGYTF	TRBV24-1	once	TRBJ1-2	NA
TGTGCCAGCAGTTACTCGGGACAGGGGGCGTTCGGGGAGCTGTTTTTT	CASSYSGQGAFGELFF	TRBV6-5	NA	TRBJ2-2	TRBD1
TGTGCCACCAGCAGAGAGGGGGTAGGGAGCTCCTACAATGAGCAGTTCTTC	CATSREGVGSSYNEQFF	TRBV15	NA	TRBJ2-1	NA
TGTGCCAGCAGTCCCGCCTCAGCGGAGAACGTGGTGCAGTACTTC	CASSPASAENVVQYF	TRBV28	few	TRBJ2-7	NA
TGCGCCAGCAGCAGAAGGGACAGGGGGCCGGTCGGGGAGCTGTTTTTT	CASSRRDRGPVGELFF	TRBV5-1	few	TRBJ2-2	TRBD1
TGTGCCAGCAGTTTTTCTAGTGGGACTCGCCAAAAAGAGACCCAGTACTTC	CASSFSSGTRQKETQYF	TRBV12-3/TRBV12-4	few	TRBJ2-5	NA
TGTGCCATCAGTGAGACCGAGGGGGCCAATGAGCAGTTCTTC	CAISETEGANEQFF	TRBV10-3	NA	TRBJ2-1	TRBD1
TGCAGCGTTCGGCAGGGGGCAGCCTACGAGCAGTACTTC	CSVRQGAAYEQYF	TRBV29-1	NA	TRBJ2-7	TRBD1
TGTGCCAGCAGCCAAAACGACTACGAGCAGTACTTC	CASSQNDYEQYF	TRBV3-1	many	TRBJ2-7	NA
TGTGCCAGCAGTTCTACAGGTTATAATTCACCCCTCCACTTT	CASSSTGYNSPLHF	TRBV28	many	TRBJ1-6	NA
TGTGCCAGCAGCGGGGTGGACACGGCCAAAAACATTCAGTACTTC	CASSGVDTAKNIQYF	TRBV28	NA	TRBJ2-4	NA
TGCGCCAGCAGCTTAGAAGGACAGACGCCGAATGAAAAACTGTTTTTT	CASSLEGQTPNEKLFF	TRBV5-1	many	TRBJ1-4	NA
TGTGCCAGCAGACCCATGGACGGGAACACCGGGGAGCTGTTTTTT	CASRPMDGNTGELFF	TRBV7-2	many	TRBJ2-2	NA
TGCGCCAGCAGTGACAGGACCCAGCTGGTCCTGACTTTC	CASSDRTQLVLTF	TRBV4-1	NA	TRBJ2-6	NA
TGTGCCAGCAGCCCCGACGTCGAGGCCTACGAGCAGTACTTC	CASSPDVEAYEQYF	TRBV5-4	NA	TRBJ2-7	NA
TGCAGTGCTAGAGTAACCCACACCGCCAACACTGAAGCTTTCTTT	CSARVTHTANTEAFF	TRBV20-1	many	TRBJ1-1	NA
TGCAGTGCTTCCCGCGCGGCAGGGTTGAGGGCCGGGGAGCTGTTTTTT	CSASRAAGLRAGELFF	TRBV20-1	many	TRBJ2-2	NA
TGTGCCAGCAGCCAAGATCGGGGGACTGGGGGGGAGACCCAGTACTTC	CASSQDRGTGGETQYF	TRBV4-2	few	TRBJ2-5	NA
TGTGCCACCAGCAGAGATATCCGACTAGCGGGCGGGGAGCTGTTTTTT	CATSRDIRLAGGELFF	TRBV15	many	TRBJ2-2	TRBD2
TGCGCCAGCAGCTTGTTACCGCAAGGAAGGGCAACTAATGAAAAACTGTTTTTT	CASSLLPQGRATNEKLFF	TRBV5-1	many	TRBJ1-4	NA
TGCAGTGCTAGTCTGCGGGGCCTTGGCGAGCAGTACTTC	CSASLRGLGEQYF	TRBV20-1	few	TRBJ2-7	NA
TGCGCCAGCAGCCAAGATCCCCGTGCTGGCTACACCTTC	CASSQDPRAGYTF	TRBV4-1	NA	TRBJ1-2	NA
TGTGCCAGCAGCTTATATTGGTCGCACAATCAGCCCCAGCATTTT	CASSLYWSHNQPQHF	TRBV5-6	many	TRBJ1-5	NA
TGTGCCAGCAGCTTAGTAGCCATACAGGGGGTAGGGACTGAAGCTTTCTTT	CASSLVAIQGVGTEAFF	TRBV7-9	many	TRBJ1-1	TRBD1
TGTGCCAGCCGGGGGGCGGGAGGGGTCGGGGAGCTGTTTTTT	CASRGAGGVGELFF	TRBV12-3/TRBV12-4	many	TRBJ2-2	TRBD2
TGTGCCAGCAGTTTACGGGGACAGCCCGGGGGGAGTCAGCCCCAGCATTTT	CASSLRGQPGGSQPQHF	TRBV27	many	TRBJ1-5	TRBD1
TGTGCCAGCAGTGTCCCGGGACAGTTCTCTAACTATGGCTACACCTTC	CASSVPGQFSNYGYTF	TRBV6-1	many	TRBJ1-2	TRBD1
TGCGCCAGCAGATTAGCGGCAGCGAACACCGGGGAGCTGTTTTTT	CASRLAAANTGELFF	TRBV5-1	many	TRBJ2-2	NA
TGCGCCAGCAGATCCAGTGGGACAGTCTACGAGCAGTACTTC	CASRSSGTVYEQYF	TRBV5-1	few	TRBJ2-7	TRBD1
TGTGCCAGCAGTTCTCCGGGCGGGAGGGATGAGCAGTTCTTC	CASSSPGGRDEQFF	TRBV28	NA	TRBJ2-1	TRBD2
TGCAGTGCTAGCTCGGGGCAGCCAACCTACAATGAGCAGTTCTTC	CSASSGQPTYNEQFF	TRBV20-1	few	TRBJ2-1	NA
TGTGCCACCAGATTGGGGGAAGATCAGCCCCAGCATTTT	CATRLGEDQPQHF	TRBV19	few	TRBJ1-5	NA
TGTGCCAGCAGTGAATTTGGGACCCAGATCCAGTACTTC	CASSEFGTQIQYF	TRBV25-1	many	TRBJ2-5	NA
TGTGCCAGCAGCTTCGCGGATTCTAACTATGGCTACACCTTC	CASSFADSNYGYTF	TRBV7-9	NA	TRBJ1-2	NA
TGTGCCAGCAGCCCGACTAGCGGGAAGGACACAGATACGCAGTATTTT	CASSPTSGKDTDTQYF	TRBV11-2	many	TRBJ2-3	TRBD2